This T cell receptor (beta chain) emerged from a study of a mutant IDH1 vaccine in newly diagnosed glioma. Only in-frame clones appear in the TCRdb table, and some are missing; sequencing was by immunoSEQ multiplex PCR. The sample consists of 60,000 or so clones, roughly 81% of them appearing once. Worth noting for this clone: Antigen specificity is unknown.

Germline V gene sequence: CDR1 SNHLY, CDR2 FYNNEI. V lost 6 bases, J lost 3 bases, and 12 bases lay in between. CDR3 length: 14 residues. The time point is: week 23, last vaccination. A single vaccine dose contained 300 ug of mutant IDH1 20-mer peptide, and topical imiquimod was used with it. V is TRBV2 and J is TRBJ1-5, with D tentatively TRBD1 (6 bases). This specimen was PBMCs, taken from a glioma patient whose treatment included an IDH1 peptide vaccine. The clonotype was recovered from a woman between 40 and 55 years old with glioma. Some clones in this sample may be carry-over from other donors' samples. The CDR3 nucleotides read TGTGCCAGCAGGGGGGGGCACCCCAATCAGCCCCAGCATTTT. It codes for CASRGGHPNQPQHF.